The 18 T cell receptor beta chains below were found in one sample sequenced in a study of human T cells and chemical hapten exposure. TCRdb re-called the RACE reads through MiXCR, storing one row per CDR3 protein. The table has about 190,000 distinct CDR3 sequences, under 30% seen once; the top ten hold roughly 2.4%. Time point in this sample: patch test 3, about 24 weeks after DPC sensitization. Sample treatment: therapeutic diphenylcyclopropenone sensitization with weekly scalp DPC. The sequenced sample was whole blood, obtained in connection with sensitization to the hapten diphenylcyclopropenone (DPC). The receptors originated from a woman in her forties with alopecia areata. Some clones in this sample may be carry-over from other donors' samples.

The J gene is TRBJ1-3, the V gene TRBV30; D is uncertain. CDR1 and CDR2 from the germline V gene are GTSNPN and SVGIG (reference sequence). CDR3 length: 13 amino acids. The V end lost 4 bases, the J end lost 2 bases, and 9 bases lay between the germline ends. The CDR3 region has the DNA TGTGCCTGGACCAGTGATCCTGGAAACACCATATATTTT. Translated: CAWTSDPGNTIYF.

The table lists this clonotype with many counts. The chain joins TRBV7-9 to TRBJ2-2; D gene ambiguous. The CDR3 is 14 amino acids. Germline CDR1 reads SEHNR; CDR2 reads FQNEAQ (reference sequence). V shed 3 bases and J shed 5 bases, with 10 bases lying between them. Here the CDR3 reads CASSFQISTGELFF. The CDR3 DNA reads TGTGCCAGCAGCTTCCAGATATCGACCGGGGAGCTGTTTTTT.

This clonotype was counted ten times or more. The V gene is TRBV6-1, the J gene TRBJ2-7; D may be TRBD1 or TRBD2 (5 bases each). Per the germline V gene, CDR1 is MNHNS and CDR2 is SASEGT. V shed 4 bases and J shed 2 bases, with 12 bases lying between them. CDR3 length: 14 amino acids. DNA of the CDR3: TGTGCCAGCAGTGTGGGGCCGAGGGCCTACGAGCAGTACTTC. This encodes CASSVGPRAYEQYF.

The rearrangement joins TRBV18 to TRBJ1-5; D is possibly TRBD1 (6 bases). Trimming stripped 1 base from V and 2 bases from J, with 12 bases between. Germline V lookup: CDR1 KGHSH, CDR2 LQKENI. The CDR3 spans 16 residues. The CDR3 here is CASSPRAGDGNQPQHF. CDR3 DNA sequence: TGTGCCAGCTCACCACGGGCAGGGGATGGCAATCAGCCCCAGCATTTT.

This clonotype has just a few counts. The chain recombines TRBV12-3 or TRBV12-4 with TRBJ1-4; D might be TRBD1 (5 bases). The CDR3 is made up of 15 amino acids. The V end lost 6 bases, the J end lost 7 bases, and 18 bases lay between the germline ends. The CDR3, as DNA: TGTGCCAGCAGCCCCAAGGAGGGGATTCGTGAAAAACTGTTTTTT. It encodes CASSPKEGIREKLFF.

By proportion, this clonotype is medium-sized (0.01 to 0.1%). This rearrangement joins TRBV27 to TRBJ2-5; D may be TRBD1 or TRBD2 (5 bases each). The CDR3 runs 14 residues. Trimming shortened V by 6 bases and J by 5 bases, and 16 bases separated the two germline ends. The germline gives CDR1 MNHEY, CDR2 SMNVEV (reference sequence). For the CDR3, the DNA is TGTGCCAGCAGCCCGATCGGGACGCCCGAGACCCAGTACTTC. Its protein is CASSPIGTPETQYF.

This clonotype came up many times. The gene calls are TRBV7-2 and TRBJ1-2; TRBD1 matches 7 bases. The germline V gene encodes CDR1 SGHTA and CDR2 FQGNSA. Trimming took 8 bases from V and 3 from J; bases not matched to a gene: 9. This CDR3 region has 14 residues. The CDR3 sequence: CASRRGGADYGYTF. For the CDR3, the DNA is TGTGCCAGCCGCAGAGGGGGCGCGGACTATGGCTACACCTTC.

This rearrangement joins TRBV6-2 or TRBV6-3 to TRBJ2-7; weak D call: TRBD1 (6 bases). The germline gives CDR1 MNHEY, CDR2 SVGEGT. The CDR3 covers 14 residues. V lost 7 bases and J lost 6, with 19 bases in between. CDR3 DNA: TGTGCCAGCACCGACAGGCTCGGGATTTTCGAGCAGTACTTC. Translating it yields CASTDRLGIFEQYF.

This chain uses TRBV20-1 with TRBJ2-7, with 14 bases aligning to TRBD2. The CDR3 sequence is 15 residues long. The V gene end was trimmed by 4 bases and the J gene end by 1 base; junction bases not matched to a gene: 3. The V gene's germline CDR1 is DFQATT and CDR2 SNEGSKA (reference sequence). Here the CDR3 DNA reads TGCAGTGCTACGGGACTAGCGGGGGCATCCTACGAGCAGTACTTC. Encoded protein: CSATGLAGASYEQYF.

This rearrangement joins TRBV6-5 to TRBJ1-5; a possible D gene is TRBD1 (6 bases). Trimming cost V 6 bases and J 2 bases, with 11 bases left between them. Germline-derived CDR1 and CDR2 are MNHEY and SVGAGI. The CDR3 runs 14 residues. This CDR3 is CASSTGFGNQPQHF. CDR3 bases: TGTGCCAGCAGCACAGGGTTTGGCAATCAGCCCCAGCATTTT.

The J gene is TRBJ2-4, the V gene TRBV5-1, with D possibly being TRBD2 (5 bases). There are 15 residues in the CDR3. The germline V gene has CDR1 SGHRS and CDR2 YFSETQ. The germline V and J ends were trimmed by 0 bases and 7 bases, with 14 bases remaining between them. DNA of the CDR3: TGCGCCAGCAGCTTGGTTGCTAGCCGGGGTAACATTCAGTACTTC. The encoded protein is CASSLVASRGNIQYF.

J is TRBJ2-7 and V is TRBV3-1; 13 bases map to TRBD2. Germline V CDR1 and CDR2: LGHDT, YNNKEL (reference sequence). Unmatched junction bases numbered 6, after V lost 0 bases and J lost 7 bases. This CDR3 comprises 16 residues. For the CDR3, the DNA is TGTGCCAGCAGCCAAGATTTAACTAGCGGGAGGGGTGAGCAGTACTTC. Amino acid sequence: CASSQDLTSGRGEQYF.

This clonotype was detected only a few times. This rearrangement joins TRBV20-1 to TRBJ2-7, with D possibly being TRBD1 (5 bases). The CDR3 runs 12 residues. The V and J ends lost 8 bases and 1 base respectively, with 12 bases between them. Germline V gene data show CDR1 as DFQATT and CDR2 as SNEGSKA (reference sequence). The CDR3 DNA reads TGCAGTACGGACAAACCATCCTACGAGCAGTACTTC. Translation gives CSTDKPSYEQYF.

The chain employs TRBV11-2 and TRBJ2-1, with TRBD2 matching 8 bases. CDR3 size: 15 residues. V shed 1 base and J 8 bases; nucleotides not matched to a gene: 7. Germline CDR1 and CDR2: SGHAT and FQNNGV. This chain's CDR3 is CASSLVGTRFYEQFF. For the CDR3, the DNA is TGTGCCAGCAGCTTAGTGGGGACTAGGTTCTATGAGCAGTTCTTC.

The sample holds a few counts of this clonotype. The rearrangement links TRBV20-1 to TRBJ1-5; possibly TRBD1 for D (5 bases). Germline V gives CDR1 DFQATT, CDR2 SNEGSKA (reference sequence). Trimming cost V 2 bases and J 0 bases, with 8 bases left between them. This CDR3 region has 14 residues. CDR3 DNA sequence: TGCAGTGCTAGACAGGGATTTAGCAATCAGCCCCAGCATTTT. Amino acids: CSARQGFSNQPQHF.

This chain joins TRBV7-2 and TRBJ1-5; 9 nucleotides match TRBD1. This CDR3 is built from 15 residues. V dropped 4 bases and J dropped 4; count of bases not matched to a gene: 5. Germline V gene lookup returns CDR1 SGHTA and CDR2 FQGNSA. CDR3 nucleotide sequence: TGTGCCAGCAGCTCTACAGGGGGCTTTAATCAGCCCCAGCATTTT. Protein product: CASSSTGGFNQPQHF. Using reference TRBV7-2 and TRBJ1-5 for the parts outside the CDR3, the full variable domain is GAGVSQSPSNKVTEKGKDVELRCDPISGHTALYWYRQSLGQGLEFLIYFQGNSAPDKSGLPSDRFSAERTGGSVSTLTIQRTQQEDSAVYLCASSSTGGFNQPQHFGDGTRLSIL.

This CDR3 is CASRRGGNEQFF. The CDR3 DNA is TGTGCCAGCAGAAGGGGAGGAAATGAGCAGTTCTTC. The rearrangement links TRBV7-2 to TRBJ2-1; the D gene is possibly TRBD2 (6 bases). The CDR3 sequence is 12 residues long. The germline gives CDR1 SGHTA, CDR2 FQGNSA. Between the trimmed V and J ends, which lost 6 bases and 7 bases, there was a span of 10 bases. Full variable domain (remainder filled in from reference TRBV7-2 and TRBJ2-1): GAGVSQSPSNKVTEKGKDVELRCDPISGHTALYWYRQSLGQGLEFLIYFQGNSAPDKSGLPSDRFSAERTGGSVSTLTIQRTQQEDSAVYLCASRRGGNEQFFGPGTRLTVL.

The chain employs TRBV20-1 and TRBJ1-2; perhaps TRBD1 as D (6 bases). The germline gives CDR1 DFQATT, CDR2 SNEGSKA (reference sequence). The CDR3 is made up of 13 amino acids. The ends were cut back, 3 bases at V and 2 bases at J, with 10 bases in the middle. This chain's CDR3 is CSARKGGNYGYTF. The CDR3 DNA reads TGCAGTGCTAGGAAGGGGGGAAACTATGGCTACACCTTC.